The 14 T cell receptor beta chains below come from one sample, sequenced in a study of cytomegalovirus exposure and HLA in healthy donors. The PCR contained 60 Vbeta and 13 Jbeta primers. Some clones are missing from TCRdb's copy, which holds only in-frame ones; the method was immunoSEQ multiplex PCR. The data contain about 180,000 clones, roughly 79% of them seen just once; the ten biggest clones take up roughly 6%. Source material: PBMCs. The receptors shown here come from a man aged 40-50 years in good health and CMV-seropositive.

The V gene is TRBV7-6, the J gene TRBJ2-5; D is unresolved. The CDR3 is 16 residues long. V gave up 3 bases and J gave up 0 bases, with 14 bases separating them. CDR1 and CDR2 (germline): SGHVS, FNYEAQ. CDR3 residues: CASSLSRGIYQETQYF. DNA for the CDR3: TGTGCCAGCAGCTTGTCCCGCGGAATTTACCAAGAGACCCAGTACTTC.

This clone has more than one count but fewer than ten. The V call is TRBV19, the J call TRBJ1-5; TRBD1 matches at 8 bases. Looked up from germline, CDR1 is LNHDA and CDR2 is SQIVND (reference sequence). This CDR3 has 16 amino acids. Trimming at V came to 6 bases and at J to 5 bases, leaving 12 bases not matched to a gene. CDR3 loop: CASRTGARELDQPQHF. The CDR3 region has the DNA TGTGCCAGTAGGACAGGGGCCCGTGAGTTAGATCAGCCCCAGCATTTT.

The chain combines TRBV27 with TRBJ2-7; 9 bases line up with TRBD1. The CDR3 is 14 residues long. Germline V gene sequence: CDR1 MNHEY, CDR2 SMNVEV (reference sequence). V shed 3 bases, J shed 5 bases, and the junction held 5 bases outside the gene matches. The CDR3 loop reads CASSFWDRANEQYF. The CDR3 bases are TGTGCCAGCAGTTTCTGGGACAGGGCAAACGAGCAGTACTTC.

V and J are TRBV7-3 and TRBJ2-1, with 10 bases identical to TRBD2. Germline V gene data show CDR1 as SGHTA and CDR2 as FQGTGA. V shed 4 bases and J 6 bases; nucleotides not matched to a gene: 6. The CDR3 length is 15 residues. The CDR3 spells CASSSRLAGANEQFF. The CDR3 nucleotides are TGTGCCAGCAGCTCGAGACTAGCGGGTGCCAATGAGCAGTTCTTC.

The V call is TRBV5-1, the J call TRBJ1-2; TRBD1 matches at 8 bases. The V and J ends lost 4 bases and 1 base, in that order; junction bases with no gene match: 21. Germline V lookup: CDR1 SGHRS, CDR2 YFSETQ. The CDR3 is 20 residues long. CDR3 sequence: CASSLRSSRQGPSVNYGYTF. The CDR3 coding sequence is TGCGCCAGCAGCCTCCGCTCGTCGAGACAGGGGCCCTCGGTTAACTATGGCTACACCTTC.

J is TRBJ2-3 and V is TRBV5-1, with D possibly TRBD1 on 7 matching bases. The V gene's germline CDR1 is SGHRS and CDR2 YFSETQ. This CDR3 spans 14 amino acids. Deletions cut 1 base from V and 5 bases from J, with 11 bases between. DNA of the CDR3: TGCGCCAGCAGCTTGACAGGGGAGGTAGATACGCAGTATTTT. Encoded protein: CASSLTGEVDTQYF.

V usage is TRBV2 and J usage is TRBJ1-2; the D gene is possibly TRBD1 (5 bases). The germline V gene has CDR1 SNHLY and CDR2 FYNNEI. V lost 7 bases and J 8 bases, leaving 8 bases between the germline ends. The CDR3 is 10 residues long. The CDR3 sequence: CASIGVGYTF. The CDR3, as DNA: TGTGCCAGCATAGGGGTCGGCTACACCTTC.

With respect to this clone: Other DNA sequences from this sample encode an identical CDR3 as well. The chain couples TRBV5-1 to TRBJ1-3; D might be TRBD1 (5 bases). In germline, CDR1 is SGHRS, CDR2 YFSETQ. The CDR3 covers 16 residues. Between the trimmed V and J ends, which lost 0 bases and 1 base, there was a span of 11 bases. In nucleotides, the CDR3 is TGCGCCAGCAGCTTGGAAACGGGGGGTTCTGGAAACACCATATATTTT. It is translated as CASSLETGGSGNTIYF.

V gene TRBV2 combines with J gene TRBJ2-7; TRBD2 aligns across 11 bases. With V trimmed by 8 bases and J by 3 bases, 12 bases remained unmatched. This CDR3 region has 16 residues. The germline gives CDR1 SNHLY, CDR2 FYNNEI. For the CDR3, the DNA is TGTGCCAGCCCTCCCAAATGGACTAGCGGGTTCTACGAGCAGTACTTC. Residues: CASPPKWTSGFYEQYF.

This rearrangement joins TRBV2 to TRBJ2-5; 9 bases agree with TRBD2. This CDR3 spans 14 amino acids. After removal of 6 bases from V and 2 bases from J, the junction contained 4 bases not matched to a gene. Germline V gene data show CDR1 as SNHLY and CDR2 as FYNNEI. The DNA of the CDR3 is TGTGCCAGCAGCGTTAGCGGGGGTCAAGAGACCCAGTACTTC. The encoded protein is CASSVSGGQETQYF.

This chain joins TRBV18 and TRBJ2-3; TRBD2 aligns across 10 bases. The CDR3 is 16 residues long. Germline V gene data show CDR1 as KGHSH and CDR2 as LQKENI. V trimming: 0 bases; J trimming: 5 bases; junction bases outside the gene matches: 5. CDR3 protein: CASSPPPAGGVDTQYF. The CDR3 bases are TGTGCCAGCTCACCACCCCCAGCGGGAGGGGTAGATACGCAGTATTTT. The whole variable domain, filled in from reference TRBV18 and TRBJ2-3, reads NAGVMQNPRHLVRRRGQEARLRCSPMKGHSHVYWYRQLPEEGLKFMVYLQKENIIDESGMPKERFSAEFPKEGPSILRIQQVVRGDSAAYFCASSPPPAGGVDTQYFGPGTRLTVL.

The chain carries TRBV6-6 and TRBJ1-2; weak D call: TRBD1 (6 bases). The CDR3 loop spans 14 amino acids. The germline gives CDR1 MNHNY, CDR2 SVGAGI (reference sequence). Trimming shortened V by 0 bases and J by 7 bases, and 12 bases separated the two germline ends. This chain's CDR3 is CASSYSSYRVGYTF. In DNA, the CDR3 is TGTGCCAGCAGTTACTCGAGTTACAGGGTTGGCTACACCTTC.

The gene calls are TRBV6-1 and TRBJ2-2; a weak D match, TRBD2 (6 bases). CDR3 size: 13 residues. V lost 4 bases and J 4 bases, leaving 7 bases between the germline ends. Germline lookup yields CDR1 MNHNS and CDR2 SASEGT. The CDR3, as DNA: TGTGCCAGCAGTGTTAGCGGCACCGGGGAGCTGTTTTTT. This sequence encodes CASSVSGTGELFF.

In this sample, this clone turned up once. The chain is built from TRBV6-1 and TRBJ2-7, with D perhaps matching TRBD1 (6 bases). This CDR3 has 15 amino acids. Germline V lookup: CDR1 MNHNS, CDR2 SASEGT. The germline V and J ends were trimmed by 4 bases and 6 bases, with 19 bases remaining between them. In DNA form, the CDR3 reads TGTGCCAGCAGTGCCTGGACAGACAGACGTGCCGAGCAGTACTTC. Translating it yields CASSAWTDRRAEQYF.